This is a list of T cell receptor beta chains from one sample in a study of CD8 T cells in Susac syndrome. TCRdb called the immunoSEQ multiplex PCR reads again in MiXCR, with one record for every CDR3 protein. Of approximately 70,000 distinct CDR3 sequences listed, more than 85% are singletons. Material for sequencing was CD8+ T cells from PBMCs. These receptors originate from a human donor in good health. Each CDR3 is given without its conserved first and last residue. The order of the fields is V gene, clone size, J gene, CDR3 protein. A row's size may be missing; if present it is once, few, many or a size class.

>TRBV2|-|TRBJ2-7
ASSEGQRPYEQY
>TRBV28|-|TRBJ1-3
ASSLPLEGEDIY
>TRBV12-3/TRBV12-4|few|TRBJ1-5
ASSWGSGQPQH
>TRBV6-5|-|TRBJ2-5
ASSGPEGGRETQY
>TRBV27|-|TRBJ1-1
ASGNRAEAF
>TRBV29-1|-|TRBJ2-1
SVRGGHISNEQF
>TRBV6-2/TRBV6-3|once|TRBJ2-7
ASSYRRGVYEQY
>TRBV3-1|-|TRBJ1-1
ASSPEKNTEAF
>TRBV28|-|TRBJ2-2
ASASYRGTGELF
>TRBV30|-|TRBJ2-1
AWGAGGSYNEQF
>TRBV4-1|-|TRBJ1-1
ASSQPEGDLMNTEAF
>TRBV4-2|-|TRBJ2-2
ASSLLPLGRGTGELF
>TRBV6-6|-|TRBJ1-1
ASSPKNTEAF
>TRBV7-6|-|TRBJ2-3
ASSQRAAGGTDTQY
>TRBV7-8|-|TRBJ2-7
ASSLRGGGPYEQY
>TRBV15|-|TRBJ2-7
ATSRPMDSSYEQY
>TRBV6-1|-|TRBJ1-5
ASSERIGGSQPQH